These 24 T cell receptor beta chains were sequenced from one sample in a study of T-cell reconstitution after alpha-beta-depleted transplantation in children. During its preparation, the TCRbeta library received unique molecular identifiers. One entry per CDR3 protein results from TCRdb running MiXCR on the PCR reads. The table lists approximately 350,000 distinct CDR3 sequences, around 15% of them singletons. Sequenced here: PBMCs, mostly from graft donor cells, sampled 360 days after TCRalphabeta/CD19-depleted stem cell transplant. These TCRs come from a male patient between 2 and 10 years old who had a stem cell transplant for acute lymphoblastic leukemia, so the T cells may come from the graft donor.

This clonotype has a count of ten or more. The chain is built from TRBV7-3 and TRBJ2-3, with D unclear. This CDR3 has 13 amino acids. Trimming cost V 2 bases and J 6 bases, with 9 bases left between them. CDR1 SGHTA and CDR2 FQGTGA come from the germline V gene. The CDR3 loop is CASSLERMDTQYF. DNA of the CDR3: TGTGCCAGCAGCTTAGAGAGGATGGATACGCAGTATTTT.

This sequence joins TRBV7-3 and TRBJ2-3, with a weak D call TRBD1 (6 bases). Per the germline V gene, CDR1 is SGHTA and CDR2 is FQGTGA. CDR3 length: 15 amino acids. Trimming removed 7 bases from V and 0 bases from J, with 14 bases in between. The CDR3 coding sequence is TGTGCCAGCACCCCAACAGGGCTCAGCACAGATACGCAGTATTTT. Residues: CASTPTGLSTDTQYF.

This clonotype was counted between two and nine times. The rearrangement joins TRBV28 to TRBJ2-2; D remains ambiguous. CDR1 is MDHEN and CDR2 is SYDVKM in the germline V gene. Trimming removed 5 bases from V and 6 bases from J, with 19 bases in between. The CDR3 is 16 residues long. The CDR3 nucleotides read TGTGCCAGCAGTCCTTGGGTAGCCCTGAGCGCCGGGGAGCTGTTTTTT. Translated, it gives CASSPWVALSAGELFF.

The CDR3 is CSAYRLAEFGAKNIQYF. The CDR3 DNA is TGCAGTGCTTACCGACTAGCGGAATTTGGGGCCAAAAACATTCAGTACTTC. The V and J genes are TRBV20-1 and TRBJ2-4, with TRBD2 matching 9 bases. The CDR3 extends over 17 amino acids. Germline V gene lookup returns CDR1 DFQATT and CDR2 SNEGSKA (reference sequence). Trimming took 5 bases from V and 1 from J; bases not matched to a gene: 12.

The rearrangement joins TRBV24-1 to TRBJ2-7; D is possibly TRBD1 (6 bases). Trimming pared 2 bases from V and 2 bases from J, leaving 12 bases between. This CDR3 has 15 residues. In germline, CDR1 is KGHDR, CDR2 SFDVKD. CDR3 sequence reads: CATSDSRTDPYEQYF. The DNA of the CDR3 is TGTGCCACCAGTGATTCGAGGACAGACCCCTACGAGCAGTACTTC.

This clonotype turned up a few times. The chain employs TRBV27 and TRBJ2-7, with TRBD2 identical over 13 bases. The germline CDR1 and CDR2 sequences are MNHEY and SMNVEV (reference sequence). The CDR3 is 15 residues long. V gave up 6 bases and J gave up 2 bases; unmatched junction bases: 4. The CDR3 DNA reads as TGTGCCAGCAGCGTACTAGCGGGAGGGCCCTACGAGCAGTACTTC. Translation gives CASSVLAGGPYEQYF.

The rearrangement joins TRBV27 to TRBJ2-4; D is perhaps TRBD2 (5 bases). This CDR3 has 16 amino acids. Trimming took off 6 bases at V and 4 bases at J, with 19 bases between the two ends. From germline, CDR1 is MNHEY and CDR2 SMNVEV (reference sequence). Here the CDR3 reads CASSPSSAILKNIQYF. The DNA for the CDR3 is TGTGCCAGCAGCCCTAGCTCGGCCATCCTGAAAAACATTCAGTACTTC.

A remark on this clonotype: It may be a read error: a sequence one base away is much more abundant. This sequence joins TRBV5-6 and TRBJ2-2; D gene uncertain. Looked up from germline, CDR1 is SGHDT and CDR2 is YYEEEE. V lost 0 bases and J 4 bases, leaving 19 bases between the germline ends. This CDR3 is 18 amino acids long. For the CDR3, the DNA is TGTGCCAGCAGCTTGGTTTTCGAGACAAGGAGCTTCACCGGGGAGCTGTTTTTT. Its translation: CASSLVFETRSFTGELFF.

A few counts support this clonotype. V usage is TRBV12-3 or TRBV12-4 and J usage is TRBJ2-5; 9 nucleotides line up with TRBD1. Unmatched junction bases numbered 14, after V lost 4 bases and J lost 5 bases. This CDR3 region has 17 residues. CDR3 residues: CASSSKGDRAWRETQYF. CDR3 nucleotide sequence: TGTGCCAGCAGTTCCAAGGGGGACAGGGCGTGGCGGGAGACCCAGTACTTC.

This clonotype was seen a handful of times. The rearrangement joins TRBV11-2 to TRBJ2-4, with D unresolved. This CDR3 is 15 amino acids long. Germline CDR1 and CDR2: SGHAT and FQNNGV. Trimming stripped 1 base from V and 0 bases from J, with 7 bases between. CDR3 protein: CASSLAGLAKNIQYF. In DNA, the CDR3 is TGTGCCAGCAGCTTAGCTGGGTTAGCCAAAAACATTCAGTACTTC.

This clonotype was detected a few times. The rearrangement joins TRBV6-5 to TRBJ2-2; D gene unclear. The ends were cut back, 8 bases at V and 2 bases at J, with 6 bases in the middle. CDR1 MNHEY and CDR2 SVGAGI come from the germline V gene. The CDR3 length is 12 residues. This CDR3 reads CASVGNTGELFF. The CDR3 coding sequence is TGTGCCAGCGTGGGCAACACCGGGGAGCTGTTTTTT.

In DNA, the CDR3 is TGTGCCAGCAGCTTTCATCCGGGTACGAACACTGAAGCTTTCTTT. It codes for CASSFHPGTNTEAFF. The chain links TRBV11-1 to TRBJ1-1; no clear D gene. The CDR3 consists of 15 residues. The germline V gene encodes CDR1 SGHAT and CDR2 FQDESV (reference sequence). V lost 3 bases and J 1 base, leaving 12 bases between the germline ends.

This CDR3 reads CASSVWGTGELFF. The CDR3 nucleotides are TGCGCCAGCAGCGTCTGGGGCACCGGGGAGCTGTTTTTT. The chain carries TRBV4-1 and TRBJ2-2; D unclear. Trimming removed 5 bases at V and 4 bases at J, with 8 bases between. Germline V CDR1 and CDR2: MGHRA, YSYEKL. The CDR3 has 13 amino acids.

This clonotype was counted between two and nine times. V and J are TRBV10-1 and TRBJ2-7; no definite D call. The CDR3 has 14 residues. Trimming took 3 bases from V and 0 from J, leaving 9 bases between them. From germline, CDR1 is WNHNN and CDR2 SYGVQD (reference sequence). The CDR3 DNA sequence: TGCGCCAGCAGTGATCCGACTGGCTCCTACGAGCAGTACTTC. Amino acid sequence: CASSDPTGSYEQYF.

This clonotype occurred many times. The CDR3 sequence: CASSYLGYEQYF. The DNA of the CDR3 is TGTGCCAGCAGTTACCTAGGGTACGAGCAGTACTTC. The chain combines TRBV12-3 or TRBV12-4 with TRBJ2-7; D not resolved. The V end lost 4 bases, the J end lost 4 bases, and 8 bases lay between the germline ends. The CDR3 runs 12 residues.

This chain links TRBV5-1 with TRBJ2-7, with TRBD1 identical over 9 bases. The CDR3 is 17 residues long. With V trimmed by 1 base and J by 1 base, 9 bases remained unmatched. Germline-derived CDR1 and CDR2 are SGHRS and YFSETQ. The CDR3 nucleotides are TGCGCCAGCAGCTTGAGGGCTAGACAGGGGGTGTCCTACGAGCAGTACTTC. Residues: CASSLRARQGVSYEQYF.

The chain uses TRBV5-1 and TRBJ2-7; TRBD2 agrees at 7 bases. CDR1 is SGHRS, CDR2 YFSETQ, per germline. Trimming removed 1 base from V and 3 bases from J; junction bases left unmatched: 7. This CDR3 spans 15 amino acids. DNA of the CDR3: TGCGCCAGCAGCTTGTTTGCGGGAGATGACTACGAGCAGTACTTC. This encodes CASSLFAGDDYEQYF.

The chain employs TRBV27 and TRBJ2-1, with 14 bases aligning to TRBD2. The germline gives CDR1 MNHEY, CDR2 SMNVEV (reference sequence). Trimming cost V 3 bases and J 2 bases; bases outside gene matches: 21. This CDR3 comprises 23 residues. The CDR3 sequence: CASSLSPGLRLAGGPRPYNEQFF. CDR3 in DNA: TGTGCCAGCAGTTTGTCCCCGGGACTTAGACTAGCGGGAGGGCCCCGGCCCTACAATGAGCAGTTCTTC.

This clonotype came up many times. The chain combines TRBV5-4 with TRBJ1-6, with D possibly being TRBD1 (6 bases). Germline V gene lookup returns CDR1 SGHNT and CDR2 YYREEE (reference sequence). The CDR3 contains 15 residues. Between the trimmed V and J ends, which lost 0 bases and 7 bases, there was a span of 11 bases. CDR3 in DNA: TGTGCCAGCAGCTTGGGACAGGCCCGAAATTCACCCCTCCACTTT. This sequence encodes CASSLGQARNSPLHF.

This chain joins TRBV5-1 and TRBJ2-6; 12 bases map to TRBD2. Germline V CDR1 and CDR2: SGHRS, YFSETQ. The CDR3 consists of 18 residues. J gave up 3 bases and V 0 bases, and 4 bases lay outside the gene matches. In DNA, the CDR3 is TGCGCCAGCAGCTTGGCAACTAGCGGGAGGTATGGGGCCAACGTCCTGACTTTC. Translating it yields CASSLATSGRYGANVLTF.

Concerning this clonotype: As the CDR3 is not closed by the conserved phenylalanine or tryptophan, this likely results from a read error. The chain combines TRBV6-2 or TRBV6-3 with TRBJ2-7; TRBD2 matches 12 bases. The CDR3 loop spans 18 amino acids. V was clipped by 6 bases and J by 0 bases; unmatched bases: 12. CDR1 and CDR2 (germline): MNHEY, SVGEGT. Here the CDR3 DNA reads TGTGCCAGCAGCTCGCTAGCGGGAGGGCCGGAGAGCTCCTACGAGCAGTACTGC. The encoded protein is CASSSLAGGPESSYEQYC.

This clonotype was picked up a small number of times. This chain connects TRBV6-2 or TRBV6-3 to TRBJ2-7, with TRBD2 identical over 8 bases. V was clipped by 7 bases and J by 5 bases; unmatched bases: 7. This CDR3 is 13 amino acids long. Germline V gives CDR1 MNHEY, CDR2 SVGEGT. CDR3 DNA sequence: TGTGCCAGCATAACCCGGGGGGGCGACGAGCAGTACTTC. Translating gives CASITRGGDEQYF.

The chain uses TRBV6-2 or TRBV6-3 and TRBJ2-7; D remains ambiguous. There are 14 residues in the CDR3. Deletions cut 0 bases from V and 4 bases from J, with 10 bases between. The germline V gene has CDR1 MNHEY and CDR2 SVGEGT. CDR3 in amino acids: CASSYSKGLYEQYF. The DNA for the CDR3 is TGTGCCAGCAGTTACTCGAAGGGTTTGTACGAGCAGTACTTC.

This clonotype has more than one count but fewer than ten. The chain uses TRBV21-1 and TRBJ1-5; TRBD1 is the table's D call, not checked against the DNA. TRBV21-1 is noted as a pseudogene. This CDR3 contains 16 residues. The CDR3 DNA is TGTGCCATCCAGACCGGGCGAATGAAAACTAATCAGCCCCAGCATTTT. Protein sequence: CAIQTGRMKTNQPQHF.